This record concerns one TCR beta chain sequence. What it binds is unknown. Sequenced by immunoSEQ multiplex PCR; TCRdb stores in-frame clones only, minus some. The profile covers some 90,000 clones, with about 90% appearing a single time and 5.2% taken by the ten largest. CDR1 and CDR2 from the germline V gene are MDHEN and SYDVKM. The V segment lost 4 bases and the J segment 0 bases; nucleotides outside the gene matches: 6. The CDR3 covers 15 residues. The sample is drawn from a study of T cell responses to AZD1222 COVID-19 vaccine. Whole-study findings and limits: Samples come after the peak T cell response, not at day 14. Variant regions that are unmutated are reportedly the target of nearly half of spike-specific TCRs. Among AZD1222 vaccinees, only six were seropositive at baseline.

The chain combines TRBV28 with TRBJ2-7, with TRBD1 identical over 7 bases. This clonotype was sampled from an adult in good health. The input for sequencing was peripheral blood, taken on day 0 of MenACWY control vaccination. CDR3 nucleotide sequence: TGTGCCAGCAGTTCCCCCGGGACAGCCTCCTACGAGCAGTACTTC. Residues: CASSSPGTASYEQYF.